This entry describes one T cell receptor (beta chain). Its target is unknown. PCR amplification relied on 60 Vbeta primers (plus 13 Jbeta primers). Sequenced by immunoSEQ multiplex PCR; TCRdb stores in-frame clones only, minus some. The sample yields more than 95,000 clones, 10% seen once. The data originate from a study of cytomegalovirus exposure and HLA in healthy donors. Looked up from germline, CDR1 is SGHRS and CDR2 is YFSETQ. This CDR3 comprises 18 residues. With V trimmed by 0 bases and J by 5 bases, 12 bases remained unmatched. Whole-study results and caveats: Accurate prediction of HLA-A and HLA-B alleles (for most subjects) was reportedly achieved from TCR beta sequences.

Sequenced material: PBMCs. The V and J genes are TRBV5-1 and TRBJ1-5; 9 bases are shared with TRBD1. The TCR comes from a man aged 35-49 years in good health and CMV-seropositive. The CDR3 loop is CASSLAKYRDREYQPQHF. CDR3 DNA: TGCGCCAGCAGCTTGGCTAAATACCGGGACAGGGAGTATCAGCCCCAGCATTTT. Full variable domain (rest looked up from reference TRBV5-1 and TRBJ1-5): KAGVTQTPRYLIKTRGQQVTLSCSPISGHRSVSWYQQTPGQGLQFLFEYFSETQRNKGNFPGRFSGRQFSNSRSEMNVSTLELGDSALYLCASSLAKYRDREYQPQHFGDGTRLSIL.